There are a few counts of the clone carrying this T cell receptor (beta chain). No antigen is known for it. RNA transcripts served as the template for amplifying TCR beta CDR3 regions. HTBI primers were employed in a first-round RT-PCR of the TCR CDR3. Using its own MiXCR run on the multiplex PCR reads, TCRdb lists one record per CDR3 protein. Of 500,000 or so distinct CDR3 sequences listed, 17% are singletons. These data belong to a study of T cells in Graves' hyperthyroidism and ophthalmopathy. Study-level information: Once the initial diagnosis was made, peripheral blood was obtained before any treatment.

Germline CDR1 and CDR2: GTSNPN and SVGIG (reference sequence). The CDR3 spans 15 residues. The V gene lost 3 bases and the J gene lost 8 bases, with 21 bases spanning the gap. Patients with ophthalmopathy all had a Clinical Activity Score of at least 3, a NOSPECS grade of at least 4 and duration under 3 months. Study conclusions and caveats: Peripheral blood also featured most of the thyroid clonotypes expanded above 0.001.

The rearrangement uses TRBV30 and TRBJ2-3, with D perhaps TRBD2 (7 bases). This receptor was obtained from a woman aged 18-29 years with Graves' ophthalmopathy. Sequenced: blood. CDR3 DNA: TGTGCCTGGAGCAGGAGGGGGGGGGCCAGAGTTACGCAGTATTTT. Translating it yields CAWSRRGGARVTQYF.